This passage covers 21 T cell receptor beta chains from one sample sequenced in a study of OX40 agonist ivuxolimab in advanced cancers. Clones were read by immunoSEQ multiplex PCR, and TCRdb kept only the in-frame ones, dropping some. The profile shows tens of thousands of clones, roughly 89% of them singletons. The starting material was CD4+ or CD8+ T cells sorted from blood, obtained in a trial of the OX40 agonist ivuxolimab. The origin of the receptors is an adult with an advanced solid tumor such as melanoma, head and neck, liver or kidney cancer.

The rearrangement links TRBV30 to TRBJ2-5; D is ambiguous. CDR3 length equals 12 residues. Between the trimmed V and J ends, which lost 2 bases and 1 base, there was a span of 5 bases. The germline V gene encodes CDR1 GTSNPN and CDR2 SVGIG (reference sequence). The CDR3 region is CAWSPGQETQYF. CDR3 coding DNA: TGTGCCTGGAGTCCCGGCCAAGAGACCCAGTACTTC.

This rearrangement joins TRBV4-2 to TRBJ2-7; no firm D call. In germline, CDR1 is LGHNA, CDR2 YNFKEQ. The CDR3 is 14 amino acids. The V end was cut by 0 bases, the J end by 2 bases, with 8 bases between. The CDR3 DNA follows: TGTGCCAGCAGCCAAGATAACAACCCCTACGAGCAGTACTTC. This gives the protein CASSQDNNPYEQYF.

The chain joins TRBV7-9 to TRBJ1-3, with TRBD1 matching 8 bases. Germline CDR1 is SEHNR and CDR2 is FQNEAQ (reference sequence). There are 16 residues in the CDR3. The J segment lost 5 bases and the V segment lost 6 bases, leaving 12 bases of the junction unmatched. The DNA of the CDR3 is TGTGCCAGCAGTTCTGGAACAGGGGGAGTTAGAAACACCATATATTTT. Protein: CASSSGTGGVRNTIYF.

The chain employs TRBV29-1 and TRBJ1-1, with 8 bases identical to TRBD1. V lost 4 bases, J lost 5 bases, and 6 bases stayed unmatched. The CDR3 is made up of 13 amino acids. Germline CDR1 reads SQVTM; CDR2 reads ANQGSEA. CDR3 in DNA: TGCAGCGTTGTGACAGGGGCTGGGACTGAAGCTTTCTTT. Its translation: CSVVTGAGTEAFF.

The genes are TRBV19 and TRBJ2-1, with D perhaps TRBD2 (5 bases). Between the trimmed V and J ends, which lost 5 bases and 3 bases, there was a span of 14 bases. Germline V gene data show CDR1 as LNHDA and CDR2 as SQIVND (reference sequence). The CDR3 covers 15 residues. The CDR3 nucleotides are TGTGCCAGTAGTCCTGGTGAGAGGGTCTACAATGAGCAGTTCTTC. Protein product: CASSPGERVYNEQFF.

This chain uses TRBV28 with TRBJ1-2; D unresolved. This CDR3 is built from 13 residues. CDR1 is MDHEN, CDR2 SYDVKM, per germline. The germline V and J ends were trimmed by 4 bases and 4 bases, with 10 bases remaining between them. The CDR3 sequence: CASSYLGGYGYTF. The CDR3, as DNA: TGTGCCAGCAGTTATCTAGGAGGCTATGGCTACACCTTC.

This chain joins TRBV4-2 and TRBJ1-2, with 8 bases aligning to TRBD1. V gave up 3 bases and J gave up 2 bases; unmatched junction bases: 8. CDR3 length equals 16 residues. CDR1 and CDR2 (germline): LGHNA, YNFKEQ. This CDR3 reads CASSQAGQGENYGYTF. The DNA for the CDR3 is TGTGCCAGCAGCCAGGCCGGACAGGGTGAAAACTATGGCTACACCTTC.

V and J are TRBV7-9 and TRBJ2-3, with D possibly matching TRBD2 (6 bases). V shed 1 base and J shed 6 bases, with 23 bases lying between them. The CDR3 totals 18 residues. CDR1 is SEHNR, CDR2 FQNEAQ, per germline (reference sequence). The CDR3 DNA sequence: TGTGCCAGCAGCTTAGGGCACCGGCGGGGCGAACCGTTGGATACGCAGTATTTT. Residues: CASSLGHRRGEPLDTQYF. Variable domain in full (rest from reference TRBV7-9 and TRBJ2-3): DTGVSQNPRHKITKRGQNVTFRCDPISEHNRLYWYRQTLGQGPEFLTYFQNEAQLEKSRLLSDRFSAERPKGSFSTLEIQRTEQGDSAMYLCASSLGHRRGEPLDTQYFGPGTRLTVL.

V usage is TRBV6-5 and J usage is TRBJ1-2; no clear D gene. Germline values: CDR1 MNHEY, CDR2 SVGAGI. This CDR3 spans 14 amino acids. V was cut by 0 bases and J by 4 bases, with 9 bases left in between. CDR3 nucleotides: TGTGCCAGCAGTTACTCGAGCGACGCCTATGGCTACACCTTC. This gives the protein CASSYSSDAYGYTF.

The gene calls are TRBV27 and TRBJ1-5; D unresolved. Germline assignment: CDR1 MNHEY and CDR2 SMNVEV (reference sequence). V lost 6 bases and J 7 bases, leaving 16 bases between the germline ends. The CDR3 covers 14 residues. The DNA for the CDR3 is TGTGCCAGCAGCGACGGGAGTTCGTGGCAGCCCCAGCATTTT. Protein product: CASSDGSSWQPQHF.

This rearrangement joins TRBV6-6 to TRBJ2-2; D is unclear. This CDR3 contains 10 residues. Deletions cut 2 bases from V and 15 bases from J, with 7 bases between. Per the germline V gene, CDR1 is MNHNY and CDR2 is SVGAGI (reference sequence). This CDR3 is CASSYGSVFF. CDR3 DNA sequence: TGTGCCAGCAGTTACGGTTCCGTGTTTTTT.

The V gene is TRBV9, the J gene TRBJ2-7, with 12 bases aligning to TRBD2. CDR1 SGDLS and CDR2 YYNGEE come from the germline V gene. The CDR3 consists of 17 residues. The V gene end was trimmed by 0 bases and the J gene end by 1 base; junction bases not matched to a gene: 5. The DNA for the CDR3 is TGTGCCAGCAGCGTAGACGCTAGCGGGAGGGGGTCCTACGAGCAGTACTTC. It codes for CASSVDASGRGSYEQYF.

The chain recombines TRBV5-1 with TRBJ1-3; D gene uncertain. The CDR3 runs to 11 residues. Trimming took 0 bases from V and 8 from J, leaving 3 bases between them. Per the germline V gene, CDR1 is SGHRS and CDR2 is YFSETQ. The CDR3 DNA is TGCGCCAGCAGCTTGGACGACACCATATATTTT. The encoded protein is CASSLDDTIYF.

As DNA, the CDR3 is TGTGCCAGCAGGGGGGGAGGCTCCTACAATGAGCAGTTCTTC. Translated, it gives CASRGGGSYNEQFF. The gene calls are TRBV7-9 and TRBJ2-1; D possibly corresponds to TRBD2 (6 bases). Germline V gene lookup returns CDR1 SEHNR and CDR2 FQNEAQ (reference sequence). Trimming cost V 6 bases and J 0 bases, with 9 bases left between them. The CDR3 has 14 amino acids.

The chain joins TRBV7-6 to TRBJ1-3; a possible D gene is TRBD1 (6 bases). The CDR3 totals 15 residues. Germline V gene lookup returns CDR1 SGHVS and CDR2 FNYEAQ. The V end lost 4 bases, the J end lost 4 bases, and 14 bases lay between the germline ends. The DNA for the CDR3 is TGTGCCAGCAGCTCCTATCGGGACATCGGAAACACCATATATTTT. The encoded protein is CASSSYRDIGNTIYF.

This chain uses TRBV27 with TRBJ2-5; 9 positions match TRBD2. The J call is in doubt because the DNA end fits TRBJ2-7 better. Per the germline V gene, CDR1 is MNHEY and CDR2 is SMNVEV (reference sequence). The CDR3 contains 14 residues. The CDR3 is CASRRGTSSVEQYF. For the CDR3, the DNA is TGTGCCAGCAGAAGGGGGACTAGCTCAGTCGAGCAGTACTTC.

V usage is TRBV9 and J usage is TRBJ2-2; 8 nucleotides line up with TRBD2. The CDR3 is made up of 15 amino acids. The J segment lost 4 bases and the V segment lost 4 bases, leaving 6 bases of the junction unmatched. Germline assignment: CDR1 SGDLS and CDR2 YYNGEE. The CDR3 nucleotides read TGTGCCAGCAGCACCCGGGGGGGATCCACCGGGGAGCTGTTTTTT. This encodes CASSTRGGSTGELFF.

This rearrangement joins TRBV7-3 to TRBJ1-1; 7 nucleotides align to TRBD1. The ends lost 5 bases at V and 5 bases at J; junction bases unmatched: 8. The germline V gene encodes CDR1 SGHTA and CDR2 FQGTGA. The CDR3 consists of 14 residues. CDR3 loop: CASSPRQGKTEAFF. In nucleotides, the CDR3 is TGTGCCAGCAGCCCTCGACAGGGAAAAACTGAAGCTTTCTTT.

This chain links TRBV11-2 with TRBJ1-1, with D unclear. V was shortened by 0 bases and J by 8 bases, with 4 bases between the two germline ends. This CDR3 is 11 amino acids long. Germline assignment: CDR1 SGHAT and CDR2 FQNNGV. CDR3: CASSLETEAFF. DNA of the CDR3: TGTGCCAGCAGCTTAGAGACGGAAGCTTTCTTT.

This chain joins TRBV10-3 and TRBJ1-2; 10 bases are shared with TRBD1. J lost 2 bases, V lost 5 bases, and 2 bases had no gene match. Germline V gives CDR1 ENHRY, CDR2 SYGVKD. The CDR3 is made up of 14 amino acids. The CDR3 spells CAISPGQGNYGYTF. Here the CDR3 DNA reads TGTGCCATCAGTCCGGGACAGGGGAACTATGGCTACACCTTC.

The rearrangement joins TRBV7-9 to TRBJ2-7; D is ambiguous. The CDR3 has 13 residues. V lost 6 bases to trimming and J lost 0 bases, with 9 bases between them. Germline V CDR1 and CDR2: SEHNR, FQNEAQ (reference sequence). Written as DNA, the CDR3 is TGTGCCAGCAGTGTATACCCCTCCTACGAGCAGTACTTC. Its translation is CASSVYPSYEQYF.